This T cell receptor beta chain derives from a study of blood T cell repertoires in COVID-19 (dated by TCRdb to about 2020). Background on the whole study: Samples covering the acute and convalescent phases of COVID-19 were provided by collaborators in the United States, Italy and Spain. The material from the prospective study consisted of cDNA or gDNA derived from T cells, B-cell-depleted T cells, or PBMCs. Subjects who had been exposed to COVID-19, were actively infected with it, or had recovered from it provided the deeply sampled blood TCRbeta repertoires that made up the dataset. The repertoires were released in a freely available public database meant as a resource for research on the immune response to SARS-CoV-2. The samples were drawn from the first 160 participants of the ongoing ImmuneRACE study and from some 1,300 subjects provided by 6 global collaborators. Sample metadata almost always included a de-identified subject ID, COVID-19 status, age in years and sex. Where available, HLA class I and class II types were obtained from metadata supplied by the sample provider rather than from assay-based typing. Study-wide conclusions, independent of this receptor: The quantity of clinical and demographic metadata differed by source and by participant and was supplied without curation.

CDR1 and CDR2 (SNHLY, FYNNEI) derive from the germline V gene. From cysteine to phenylalanine, the CDR3 is 16 amino acids long. The entry retains the CDR3 DNA only, 48 bases that are in frame from base 1. V is shortened by 5 bases, J by 0 bases, and the region joining them spans 13 bases. The collaborating institutions used their own protocols to collect whole blood in K2EDTA tubes. Collaborator samples were shipped for TCRbeta analysis as frozen whole blood, isolated PBMCs, or DNA extracted from either sample type. Note on this clone: Its antigen remains unidentified. Base-call qualities are not available, and no considerably larger clone is one nucleotide away.

TCRbeta CDR3 regions were amplified from genomic DNA by means of the immunoSEQ Assay, a bias-controlled multiplex PCR. The paper's processing steps were these. The number of nucleated cells in each sample was estimated by amplification of reference gene primers within the assay. To quantify the absolute abundance of each unique TCRbeta CDR3 rearrangement, sequence reads were collapsed and filtered. For each sample, productive Simpson clonality was calculated by taking the square root of Simpson's diversity index across productive rearrangements. TCRdb obtained this table from immuneACCESS and retained in-frame rearrangements with V and J assigned. These tables miss some clones; where compared with another copy, unresolved V genes account for less than half of the shortfall, and the remainder is unexplained. V and J calls and clone size are those listed in that table; D and trimming were worked out from the DNA. The sample data list approximately 240,000 clones, and around 85% of these were observed just once. The ten largest clones take up approximately 6.3% of the sample.

The clonotype was recovered from a woman aged 60-75 years with active or convalescent COVID-19. Input material: peripheral blood. The chain couples TRBV2 to TRBJ2-2, with a tentative D gene TRBD2 over 5 matching bases. The DNA sequence is TGTGCCAGCAGTAGGCTAGCCCTCGCGAACACCGGGGAGCTGTTTTTT. This translates into CASSRLALANTGELFF.